These 13 T cell receptor beta chains were sequenced from one sample in a study of cytomegalovirus exposure and HLA in healthy donors. The PCR made use of 60 Vbeta and 13 Jbeta primers. Sequencing was performed with immunoSEQ multiplex PCR; in TCRdb, only in-frame clones are kept and a portion is missing. The data show tens of thousands of clones, around 78% seen once. Sequenced material: PBMCs. The receptors here all came from a man younger than 40 in good health and CMV-seronegative.

This clone was counted once. The genes are TRBV6-5 and TRBJ1-5; TRBD1 might be the D (5 bases). This CDR3 is 14 amino acids long. Germline V gene data show CDR1 as MNHEY and CDR2 as SVGAGI. Trimming stripped 7 bases from V and 7 bases from J, with 17 bases between. CDR3 sequence reads: CASIPNQGGQPQHF. Written as DNA, the CDR3 is TGTGCCAGCATTCCAAACCAGGGAGGCCAGCCCCAGCATTTT.

Comments on this clone: One junction end does not reproduce the germline sequence, and a read error may be involved. The V gene is TRBV6-6, the J gene TRBJ2-1; D is perhaps TRBD2 (7 bases). The CDR3 length is 16 residues. In germline, CDR1 is MNHNY, CDR2 SVGAGI (reference sequence). The CDR3 sequence: CPSSYSWVGGQVEQFF. In DNA form, the CDR3 reads TGTCCCAGCAGTTACTCGTGGGTGGGGGGGCAGGTTGAGCAGTTCTTC.

This clone has more than one count but fewer than ten. The chain uses TRBV5-8 and TRBJ1-5; TRBD1 matches at 7 bases. CDR1 and CDR2 (germline): SGHTS, YDEGEE. The CDR3 covers 14 residues. The junction had 4 bases not matched to a gene; V was cut back by 0 bases and J by 7 bases. CDR3 coding DNA: TGTGCCAGCAGCTTGGAAGGGGGCTGGCAGCCCCAGCATTTT. Its protein product is CASSLEGGWQPQHF. Together with reference TRBV5-8 and TRBJ1-5, the CDR3 gives the full variable domain: EAGVTQSPTHLIKTRGQQATLRCSPISGHTSVYWYQQALGLGLQFLLWYDEGEERNRGNFPPRFSGRQFPNYSSELNVNALELEDSALYLCASSLEGGWQPQHFGDGTRLSIL.

The chain carries TRBV9 and TRBJ2-3, with TRBD1 identical over 7 bases. The CDR3 sequence is 18 residues long. Per the germline V gene, CDR1 is SGDLS and CDR2 is YYNGEE. V lost 0 bases, J lost 3 bases, and 13 bases stayed unmatched. CDR3 protein: CASSVAKSTGRQTDTQYF. CDR3 DNA sequence: TGTGCCAGCAGCGTAGCGAAATCGACAGGGAGACAGACAGATACGCAGTATTTT.

The chain is built from TRBV14 and TRBJ2-7; TRBD1 matches 9 bases. CDR1 is SGHDN, CDR2 FVKESK, per germline. The CDR3 has 16 amino acids. Trimming cost V 1 base and J 6 bases; bases outside gene matches: 10. Here the CDR3 reads CASSQVPGQGRFEQYF. For the CDR3, the DNA is TGTGCCAGCAGCCAAGTCCCGGGACAGGGACGGTTCGAGCAGTACTTC.

The CDR3 is CASSPSLLAGGPNEQFF. The CDR3 DNA is TGTGCCAGCTCACCCAGTTTACTAGCGGGAGGGCCCAATGAGCAGTTCTTC. V usage is TRBV18 and J usage is TRBJ2-1; TRBD2 agrees at 13 bases. CDR3 length equals 17 residues. Germline lookup yields CDR1 KGHSH and CDR2 LQKENI. Unmatched junction bases numbered 8, after V lost 3 bases and J lost 6 bases. The full variable domain, rest sourced from reference TRBV18 and TRBJ2-1, is NAGVMQNPRHLVRRRGQEARLRCSPMKGHSHVYWYRQLPEEGLKFMVYLQKENIIDESGMPKERFSAEFPKEGPSILRIQQVVRGDSAAYFCASSPSLLAGGPNEQFFGPGTRLTVL.

The gene calls are TRBV5-1 and TRBJ2-7; the match to TRBD1 covers 8 bases. Per the germline V gene, CDR1 is SGHRS and CDR2 is YFSETQ. The J segment lost 6 bases and the V segment lost 4 bases, leaving 9 bases of the junction unmatched. There are 14 residues in the CDR3. The CDR3 is CASSPSAGGGEQYV. In DNA, the CDR3 is TGCGCCAGCAGCCCGTCGGCAGGGGGCGGCGAGCAGTACGTC.

This clone has a handful of counts. DNA for the CDR3: TGTGCCACTGACAGGTCTGGGGCCAACGTCCTGACTTTC. Protein: CATDRSGANVLTF. The chain carries TRBV7-3 and TRBJ2-6, with D possibly matching TRBD1 (6 bases). The CDR3 loop spans 13 amino acids. V was clipped by 10 bases and J by 1 base, with 8 bases between them. Germline assignment: CDR1 SGHTA and CDR2 FQGTGA.

There are a few counts of this clone. The chain combines TRBV7-3 with TRBJ1-2; 8 bases align to TRBD1. In germline, CDR1 is SGHTA, CDR2 FQGTGA. The CDR3 loop spans 16 amino acids. V lost 0 bases, J lost 7 bases, and 10 bases stayed unmatched. CDR3 amino acids: CASSLTPRTGRSGYTF. The CDR3 coding sequence is TGTGCCAGCAGCTTAACCCCACGGACAGGGAGGAGTGGCTACACCTTC.

The chain combines TRBV7-2 with TRBJ1-2, with D tentatively TRBD1 (6 bases). CDR1 is SGHTA and CDR2 is FQGNSA in the germline V gene. With 0 bases removed from V and 8 bases from J, the gap between germline ends came to 16 bases. This CDR3 is 15 amino acids long. The CDR3 nucleotides read TGTGCCAGCAGCTTAGCTGGGGGCTCTGCATGGGGCTACACCTTC. Encoded protein: CASSLAGGSAWGYTF.

This rearrangement joins TRBV25-1 to TRBJ1-3, with a weak D call TRBD1 (5 bases). The CDR3 totals 15 residues. V lost 4 bases and J lost 0, with 10 bases in between. Germline V gene lookup returns CDR1 MGHDK and CDR2 SYGVNS. CDR3 coding DNA: TGTGCCAGCAGTGGGGGACTATTCTCTGGAAACACCATATATTTT. This codes for CASSGGLFSGNTIYF.

The chain employs TRBV7-8 and TRBJ1-5, with 7 nucleotides matching TRBD1. Trimming cost V 5 bases and J 5 bases; bases outside gene matches: 12. CDR3 length: 16 residues. Germline V gene lookup returns CDR1 SGHVS and CDR2 FQNEAQ. CDR3 sequence reads: CASSGTVETGYQPQHF. The CDR3 DNA sequence: TGTGCCAGCAGCGGGACAGTGGAGACGGGCTATCAGCCCCAGCATTTT.

This clone showed up just a few times. CDR3 residues: CASSLGTPGELFF. The DNA for the CDR3 is TGTGCCAGCAGCCTTGGGACTCCCGGGGAGCTGTTTTTT. The chain combines TRBV7-9 with TRBJ2-2; a weak D match, TRBD2 (6 bases). Trimming removed 5 bases at V and 6 bases at J, with 10 bases between. From germline, CDR1 is SEHNR and CDR2 FQNEAQ (reference sequence). The CDR3 is 13 residues long. Using reference TRBV7-9 and TRBJ2-2 for the parts outside the CDR3, the full variable domain is DTGVSQNPRHKITKRGQNVTFRCDPISEHNRLYWYRQTLGQGPEFLTYFQNEAQLEKSRLLSDRFSAERPKGSFSTLEIQRTEQGDSAMYLCASSLGTPGELFFGEGSRLTVL.